This entry lists 7 T cell receptor beta chains sequenced from one sample in a study of blood T cell repertoires in COVID-19. Clones were read by immunoSEQ multiplex PCR, and TCRdb kept only the in-frame ones, dropping some. The top ten hold 0.63% of the sample, which has some 140,000 clones, about 85% seen once. The sample was peripheral blood. The source of these receptors is a man aged 55 to 70 with COVID-19, enrolled during active disease.

The chain couples TRBV11-3 to TRBJ1-1; TRBD1 is a possible D gene (6 bases). From germline, CDR1 is SGHNT and CDR2 YENEEA. The V gene lost 4 bases and the J gene lost 3 bases, with 30 bases spanning the gap. The CDR3 is 20 residues long. CDR3 sequence reads: CASSSIVGLTERGKDTEAFF. CDR3 nucleotide sequence: TGTGCCAGCAGCTCCATCGTGGGGTTAACCGAAAGGGGGAAAGACACTGAAGCTTTCTTT.

J is TRBJ1-1 and V is TRBV11-2, with D possibly being TRBD1 (5 bases). CDR3 length: 14 amino acids. Germline CDR1 and CDR2: SGHAT and FQNNGV. V lost 6 bases, J lost 2 bases, and 13 bases lay in between. Written as DNA, the CDR3 is TGTGCCAGCAGGCAGGGCCTAGGAAACACTGAAGCTTTCTTT. This gives the protein CASRQGLGNTEAFF.

The chain links TRBV29-1 to TRBJ1-2, with 8 bases that match TRBD1. The junction had 3 bases not matched to a gene; V was cut back by 1 base and J by 2 bases. This CDR3 comprises 14 residues. Germline assignment: CDR1 SQVTM and CDR2 ANQGSEA. The CDR3 DNA reads TGCAGCGTTGAAGTCCGGACAGGGAACTATGGCTACACCTTC. Protein: CSVEVRTGNYGYTF.

This rearrangement joins TRBV5-1 to TRBJ1-5; 9 bases agree with TRBD1. This CDR3 comprises 15 residues. Germline V lookup: CDR1 SGHRS, CDR2 YFSETQ. V was clipped by 5 bases and J by 1 base; unmatched bases: 4. The CDR3 DNA is TGCGCCAGCAGTCGGACAGGGGCGAGCAATCAGCCCCAGCATTTT. Translated: CASSRTGASNQPQHF.

The genes are TRBV3-1 (or the pseudogene TRBV3-2) and TRBJ1-2, with 7 bases that match TRBD1. The germline V gene encodes CDR1 LGHDT and CDR2 YNNKEL (reference sequence). With V trimmed by 3 bases and J by 0 bases, 4 bases remained unmatched. The CDR3 totals 15 residues. The CDR3 loop reads CASSHGDRANYGYTF. The CDR3 bases are TGTGCCAGCAGCCACGGGGACAGAGCTAACTATGGCTACACCTTC.

This clone was detected only a few times. The V call is TRBV2, the J call TRBJ1-1; unclear D gene. Germline V gene data show CDR1 as SNHLY and CDR2 as FYNNEI. The V end lost 4 bases, the J end lost 4 bases, and 13 bases lay between the germline ends. This CDR3 comprises 14 residues. The CDR3 loop reads CASSVAGMGTEAFF. As DNA, the CDR3 is TGTGCCAGCAGTGTGGCCGGGATGGGCACTGAAGCTTTCTTT.

This chain joins TRBV7-2 and TRBJ2-5; D perhaps matches TRBD1 (6 bases). The V gene lost 6 bases and the J gene lost 1 base, with 12 bases spanning the gap. The length of the CDR3 is 14 residues. Germline CDR1 reads SGHTA; CDR2 reads FQGNSA. CDR3 sequence (DNA): TGTGCCAGCAGGCAAGACAGGTTCCAAGAGACCCAGTACTTC. As protein: CASRQDRFQETQYF.